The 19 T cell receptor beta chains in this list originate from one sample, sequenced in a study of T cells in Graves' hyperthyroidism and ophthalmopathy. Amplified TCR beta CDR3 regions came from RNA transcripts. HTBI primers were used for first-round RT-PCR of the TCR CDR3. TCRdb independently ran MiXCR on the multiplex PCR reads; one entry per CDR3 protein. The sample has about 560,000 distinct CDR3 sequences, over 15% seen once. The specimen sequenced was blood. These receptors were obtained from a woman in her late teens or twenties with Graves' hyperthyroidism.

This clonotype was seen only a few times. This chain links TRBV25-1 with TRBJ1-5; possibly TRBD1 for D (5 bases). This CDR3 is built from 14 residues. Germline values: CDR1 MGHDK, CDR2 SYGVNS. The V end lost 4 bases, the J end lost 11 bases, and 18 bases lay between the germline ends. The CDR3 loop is CASSAGRGHLAQHF. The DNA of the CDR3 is TGTGCCAGCAGTGCGGGTAGGGGCCATCTAGCCCAGCATTTT.

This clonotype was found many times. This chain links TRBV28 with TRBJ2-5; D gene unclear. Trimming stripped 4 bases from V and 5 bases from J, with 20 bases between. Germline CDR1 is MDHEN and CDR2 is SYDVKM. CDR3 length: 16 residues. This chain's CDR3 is CASSYVKFIPPETQYF. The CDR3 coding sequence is TGTGCCAGCAGTTATGTGAAGTTCATACCACCGGAGACCCAGTACTTC.

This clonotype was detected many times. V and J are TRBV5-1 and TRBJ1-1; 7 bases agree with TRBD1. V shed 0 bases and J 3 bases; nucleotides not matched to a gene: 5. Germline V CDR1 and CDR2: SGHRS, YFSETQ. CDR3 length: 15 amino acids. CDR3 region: CASSLVRQGDTEAFF. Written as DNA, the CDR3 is TGCGCCAGCAGCTTGGTCAGACAGGGCGACACTGAAGCTTTCTTT.

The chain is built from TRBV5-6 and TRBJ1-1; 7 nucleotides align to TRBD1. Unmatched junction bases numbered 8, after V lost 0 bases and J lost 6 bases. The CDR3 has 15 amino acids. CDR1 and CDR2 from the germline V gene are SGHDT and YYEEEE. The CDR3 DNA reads TGTGCCAGCAGCTTGGCAGGGGGACATAATCCTGAAGCTTTCTTT. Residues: CASSLAGGHNPEAFF.

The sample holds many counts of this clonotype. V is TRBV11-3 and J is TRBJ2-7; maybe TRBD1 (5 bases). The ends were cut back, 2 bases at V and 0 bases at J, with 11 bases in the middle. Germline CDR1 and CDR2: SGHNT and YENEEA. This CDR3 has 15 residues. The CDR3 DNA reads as TGTGCCAGCAGCTTACCGGACAAGAGCTCCTACGAGCAGTACTTC. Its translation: CASSLPDKSSYEQYF.

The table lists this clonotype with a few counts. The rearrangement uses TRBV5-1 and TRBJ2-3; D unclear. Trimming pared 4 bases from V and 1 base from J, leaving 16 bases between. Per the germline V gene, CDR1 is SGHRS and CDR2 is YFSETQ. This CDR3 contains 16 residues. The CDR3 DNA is TGCGCCAGCAGCATAGGACGGGCCTGGGGCACAGATACGCAGTATTTT. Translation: CASSIGRAWGTDTQYF.

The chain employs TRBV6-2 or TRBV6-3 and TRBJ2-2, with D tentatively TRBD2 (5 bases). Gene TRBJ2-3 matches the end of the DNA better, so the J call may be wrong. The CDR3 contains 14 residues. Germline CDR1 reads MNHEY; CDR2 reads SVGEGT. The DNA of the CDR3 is TGTGCCAGCAGCCAAGCTCCTCACACCGGGGCGCAGTATTTT. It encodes CASSQAPHTGAQYF.

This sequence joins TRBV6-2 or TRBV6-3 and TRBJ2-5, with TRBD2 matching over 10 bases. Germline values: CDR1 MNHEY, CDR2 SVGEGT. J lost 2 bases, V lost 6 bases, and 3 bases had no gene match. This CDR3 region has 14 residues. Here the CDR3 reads CASSGAGGQETQYF. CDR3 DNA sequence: TGTGCCAGCAGCGGAGCGGGGGGGCAAGAGACCCAGTACTTC.

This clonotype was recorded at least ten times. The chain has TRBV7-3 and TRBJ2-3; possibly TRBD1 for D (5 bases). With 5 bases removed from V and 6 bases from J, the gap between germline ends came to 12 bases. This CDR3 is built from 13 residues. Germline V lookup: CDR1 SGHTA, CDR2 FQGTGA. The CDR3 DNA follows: TGTGCCAGCAGCCAGGCCAGGGATGATACGCAGTATTTT. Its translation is CASSQARDDTQYF.

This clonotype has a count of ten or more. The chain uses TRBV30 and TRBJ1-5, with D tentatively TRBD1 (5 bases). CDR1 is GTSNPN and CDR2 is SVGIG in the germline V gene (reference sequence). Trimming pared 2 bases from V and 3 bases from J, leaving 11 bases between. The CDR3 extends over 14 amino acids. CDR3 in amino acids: CAWSLRTINQPQHF. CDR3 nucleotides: TGTGCCTGGAGTCTAAGGACAATCAATCAGCCCCAGCATTTT.

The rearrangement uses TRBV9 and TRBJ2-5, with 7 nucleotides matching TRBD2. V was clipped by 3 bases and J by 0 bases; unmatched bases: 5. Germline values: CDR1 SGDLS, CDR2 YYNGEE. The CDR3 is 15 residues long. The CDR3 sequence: CASSELAGDQETQYF. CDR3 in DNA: TGTGCCAGCAGCGAGCTCGCGGGAGACCAAGAGACCCAGTACTTC.

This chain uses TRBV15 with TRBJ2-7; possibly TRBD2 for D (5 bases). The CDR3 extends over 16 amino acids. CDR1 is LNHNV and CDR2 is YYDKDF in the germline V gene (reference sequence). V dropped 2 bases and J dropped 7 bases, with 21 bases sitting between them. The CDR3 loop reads CATSRLSRLFPDEQYF. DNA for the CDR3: TGTGCCACCAGCAGACTTTCCCGACTATTCCCGGATGAGCAGTACTTC.

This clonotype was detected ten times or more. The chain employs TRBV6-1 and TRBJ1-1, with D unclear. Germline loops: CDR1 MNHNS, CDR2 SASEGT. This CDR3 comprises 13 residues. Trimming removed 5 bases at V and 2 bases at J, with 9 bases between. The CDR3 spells CASSFSTNTEAFF. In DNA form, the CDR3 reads TGTGCCAGCAGTTTTAGCACCAACACTGAAGCTTTCTTT.

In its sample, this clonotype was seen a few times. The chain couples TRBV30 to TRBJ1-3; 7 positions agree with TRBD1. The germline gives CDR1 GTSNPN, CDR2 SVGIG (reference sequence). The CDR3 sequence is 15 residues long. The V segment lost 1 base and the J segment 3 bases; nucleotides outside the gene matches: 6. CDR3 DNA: TGTGCCTGGAGTGCCACAGGGGCGGTTGGAAACACCATATATTTT. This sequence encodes CAWSATGAVGNTIYF.

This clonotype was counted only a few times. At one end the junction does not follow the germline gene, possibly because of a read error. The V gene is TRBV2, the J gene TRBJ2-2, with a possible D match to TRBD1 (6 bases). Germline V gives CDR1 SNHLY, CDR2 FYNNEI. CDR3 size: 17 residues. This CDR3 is CASSDRGPVSFTGEPFF. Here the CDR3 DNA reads TGTGCCAGCAGTGACAGGGGACCCGTCTCCTTCACCGGGGAGCCGTTTTTT.

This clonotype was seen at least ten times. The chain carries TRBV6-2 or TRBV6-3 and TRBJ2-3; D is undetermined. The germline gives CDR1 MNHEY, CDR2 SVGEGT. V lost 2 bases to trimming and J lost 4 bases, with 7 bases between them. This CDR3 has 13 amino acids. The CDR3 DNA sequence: TGTGCCAGCAGTTACCTTCGGGCAGATACGCAGTATTTT. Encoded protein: CASSYLRADTQYF.

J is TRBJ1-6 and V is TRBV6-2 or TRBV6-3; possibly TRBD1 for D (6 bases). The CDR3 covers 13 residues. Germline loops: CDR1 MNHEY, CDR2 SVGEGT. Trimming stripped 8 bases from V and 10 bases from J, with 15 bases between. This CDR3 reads CASASGAVSPLHF. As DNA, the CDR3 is TGTGCCAGCGCCTCGGGGGCCGTGTCACCCCTCCACTTT.

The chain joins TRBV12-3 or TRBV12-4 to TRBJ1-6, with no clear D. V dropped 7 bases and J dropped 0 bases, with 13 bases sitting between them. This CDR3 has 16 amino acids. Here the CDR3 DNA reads TGTGCCAGCAAAATATTCCAGAGCTCCTATAATTCACCCCTCCACTTT. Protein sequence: CASKIFQSSYNSPLHF.

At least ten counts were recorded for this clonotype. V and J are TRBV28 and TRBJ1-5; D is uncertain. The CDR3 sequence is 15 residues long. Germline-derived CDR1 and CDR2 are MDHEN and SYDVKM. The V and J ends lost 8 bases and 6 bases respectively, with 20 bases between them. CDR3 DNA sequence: TGTGCCAGCGAGAAAGGGTTACGCCAAGGTCAGCCCCAGCATTTT. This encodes CASEKGLRQGQPQHF.